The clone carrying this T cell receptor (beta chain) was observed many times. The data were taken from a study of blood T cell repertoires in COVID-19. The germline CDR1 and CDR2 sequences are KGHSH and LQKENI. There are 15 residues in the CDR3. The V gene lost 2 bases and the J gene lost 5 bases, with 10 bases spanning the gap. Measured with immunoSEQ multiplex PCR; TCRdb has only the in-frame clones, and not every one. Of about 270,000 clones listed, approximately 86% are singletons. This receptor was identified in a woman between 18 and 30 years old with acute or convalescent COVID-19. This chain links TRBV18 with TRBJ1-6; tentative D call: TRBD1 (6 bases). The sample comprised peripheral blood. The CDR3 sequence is CASSPSDRNNSPLHF. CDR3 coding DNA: TGTGCCAGCTCACCATCGGACAGAAATAATTCACCCCTCCACTTT.